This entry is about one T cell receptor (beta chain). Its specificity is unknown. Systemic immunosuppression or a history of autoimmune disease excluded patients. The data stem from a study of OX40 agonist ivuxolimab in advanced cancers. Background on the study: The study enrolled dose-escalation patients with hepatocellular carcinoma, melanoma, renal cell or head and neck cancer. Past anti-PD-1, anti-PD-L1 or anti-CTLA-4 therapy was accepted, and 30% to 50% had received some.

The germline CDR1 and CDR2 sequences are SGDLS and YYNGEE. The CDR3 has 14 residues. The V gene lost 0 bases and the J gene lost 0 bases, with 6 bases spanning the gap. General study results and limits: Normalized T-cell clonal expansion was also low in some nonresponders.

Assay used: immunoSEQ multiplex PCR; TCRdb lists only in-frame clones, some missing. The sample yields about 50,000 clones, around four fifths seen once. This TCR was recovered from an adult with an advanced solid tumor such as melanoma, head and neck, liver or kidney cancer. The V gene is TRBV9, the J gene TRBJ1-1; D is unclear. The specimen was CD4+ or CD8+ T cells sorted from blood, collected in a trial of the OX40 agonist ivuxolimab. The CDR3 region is CASSVDLLNTEAFF. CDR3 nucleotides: TGTGCCAGCAGCGTAGATTTACTGAACACTGAAGCTTTCTTT. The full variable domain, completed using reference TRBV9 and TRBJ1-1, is DSGVTQTPKHLITATGQRVTLRCSPRSGDLSVYWYQQSLDQGLQFLIQYYNGEERAKGNILERFSAQQFPDLHSELNLSSLELGDSALYFCASSVDLLNTEAFFGQGTRLTVV.